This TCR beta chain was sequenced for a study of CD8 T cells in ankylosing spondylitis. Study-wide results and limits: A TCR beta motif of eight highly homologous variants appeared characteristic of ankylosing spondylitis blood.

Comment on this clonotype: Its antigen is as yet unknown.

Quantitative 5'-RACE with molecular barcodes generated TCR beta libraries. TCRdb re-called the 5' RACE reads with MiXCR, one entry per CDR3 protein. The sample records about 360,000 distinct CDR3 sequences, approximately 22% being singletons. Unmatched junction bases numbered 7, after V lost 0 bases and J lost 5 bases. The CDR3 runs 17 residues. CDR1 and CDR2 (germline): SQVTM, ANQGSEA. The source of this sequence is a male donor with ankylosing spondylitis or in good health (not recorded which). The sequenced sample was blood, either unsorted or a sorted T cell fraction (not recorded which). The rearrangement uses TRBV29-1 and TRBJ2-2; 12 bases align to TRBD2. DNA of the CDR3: TGCAGCGTTGAAGATCCTAGCGGGGGGGCCGGGACCGGGGAGCTGTTTTTT. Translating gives CSVEDPSGGAGTGELFF.